The 11 T cell receptor beta chains below all came from one sample that was sequenced in a study of T cell responses to AZD1222 COVID-19 vaccine. This table comes from immunoSEQ multiplex PCR, and its TCRdb copy is limited to in-frame clones, with some not included. The sample shows more than 85,000 clones, approximately 86% of them seen only once. The sequencing used peripheral blood, collected on day 0 of AZD1222 vaccination. Receptor source: an adult in good health.

The chain is built from TRBV21-1 and TRBJ1-1; whether TRBD1, the table's D call, matches the DNA was not checked. TRBV21-1 is listed as a pseudogene. The CDR3 consists of 12 residues. In DNA form, the CDR3 reads TGTGCCAGCAGTATCACCGGGACAGGAGCTTTCTTT. Amino acid sequence: CASSITGTGAFF.

The chain links TRBV13 to TRBJ1-2, with 11 bases identical to TRBD1. Losses at the gene ends were 8 bases for V and 5 bases for J; bases not matched to a gene: 7. This CDR3 contains 14 residues. Germline V gives CDR1 PRHDT, CDR2 FYEKMQ (reference sequence). This CDR3 reads CASFRTGGGYGYTF. The CDR3 nucleotides read TGTGCCAGCTTCAGGACAGGGGGCGGATATGGCTACACCTTC.

The V gene is TRBV3-1 (or the pseudogene TRBV3-2), the J gene TRBJ1-3; D gene unclear. The ends were cut back, 3 bases at V and 4 bases at J, with 16 bases in the middle. CDR3 length equals 16 residues. In germline, CDR1 is LGHDT, CDR2 YNNKEL (reference sequence). The CDR3 spells CASSQAVGSGGNTIYF. The CDR3 DNA is TGTGCCAGCAGCCAGGCAGTGGGCTCGGGGGGAAACACCATATATTTT.

The chain uses TRBV11-1 and TRBJ2-3; 9 nucleotides line up with TRBD2. The V gene's germline CDR1 is SGHAT and CDR2 FQDESV (reference sequence). The CDR3 sequence is 16 residues long. V shed 4 bases and J 11 bases; nucleotides not matched to a gene: 16. CDR3 region: CASSYSGRVSFSGQYF. In nucleotides, the CDR3 is TGTGCCAGCAGCTATAGCGGGAGAGTATCCTTTTCGGGGCAGTATTTT. Full variable domain (missing parts from reference TRBV11-1 and TRBJ2-3): EAEVAQSPRYKITEKSQAVAFWCDPISGHATLYWYRQILGQGPELLVQFQDESVVDDSQLPKDRFSAERLKGVDSTLKIQPAELGDSAMYLCASSYSGRVSFSGQYFGPGTRLTVL.

This chain connects TRBV5-8 to TRBJ2-1; 10 bases are shared with TRBD1. Looked up from germline, CDR1 is SGHTS and CDR2 is YDEGEE. This CDR3 region has 15 residues. The trim removed 4 bases at V and 9 bases at J, leaving 10 bases unmatched. Here the CDR3 DNA reads TGTGCCAGCAGCCTCGAGACGGGACAGGGGATTGAGCAGTTCTTC. Translation: CASSLETGQGIEQFF.

In its sample, this clone was seen a few times. The rearrangement uses TRBV19 and TRBJ2-2; D is ambiguous. There are 11 residues in the CDR3. The germline V and J ends were trimmed by 6 bases and 5 bases, with 4 bases remaining between them. Germline CDR1 is LNHDA and CDR2 is SQIVND (reference sequence). CDR3 loop: CASRGTGELFF. For the CDR3, the DNA is TGTGCCAGTAGGGGGACCGGGGAGCTGTTTTTT.

This chain uses TRBV27 with TRBJ2-7, with TRBD1 matching over 7 bases. CDR1 MNHEY and CDR2 SMNVEV come from the germline V gene (reference sequence). The CDR3 extends over 15 amino acids. V lost 4 bases and J lost 1; bases outside the gene matches: 7. The CDR3 spells CASSSTGTASYEQYF. CDR3 DNA sequence: TGTGCCAGCAGTTCTACCGGGACAGCTTCCTACGAGCAGTACTTC.

This chain links TRBV11-2 with TRBJ2-7; 7 bases line up with TRBD1. The germline gives CDR1 SGHAT, CDR2 FQNNGV. The CDR3 is made up of 15 amino acids. J was trimmed by 2 bases and V by 3 bases; bases with no gene match: 7. The CDR3 region is CASSFSPGQPYEQYF. DNA of the CDR3: TGTGCCAGCAGCTTCTCGCCGGGACAGCCCTACGAGCAGTACTTC.

The J gene is TRBJ2-5, the V gene TRBV29-1; D unresolved. Trimming stripped 2 bases from V and 1 base from J, with 23 bases between. This CDR3 spans 18 amino acids. Looked up from germline, CDR1 is SQVTM and CDR2 is ANQGSEA. The CDR3 DNA reads TGCAGCGTTGAAAAGGGCCGGGCACTGCGAGTGGGCCAAGAGACCCAGTACTTC. This encodes CSVEKGRALRVGQETQYF.

In this sample, this clone turned up a few times. This chain joins TRBV7-2 and TRBJ2-7; D is perhaps TRBD2 (6 bases). Germline CDR1 is SGHTA and CDR2 is FQGNSA. This CDR3 spans 14 amino acids. V was clipped by 4 bases and J by 2 bases, with 12 bases between them. The CDR3 sequence is CASSSEEGPYEQYF. The CDR3 region has the DNA TGTGCCAGCAGCTCCGAGGAGGGTCCCTACGAGCAGTACTTC.

V and J are TRBV5-5 and TRBJ2-7, with D tentatively TRBD1 or TRBD2 (5 bases each). Trimming removed 3 bases from V and 4 bases from J, with 23 bases in between. Per germline, CDR1 SGHKS and CDR2 YYEKEE (reference sequence). The CDR3 totals 17 residues. CDR3 bases: TGTGCCAGCAGCTGGCGTACTAGGGACCTTGCTTCTTACGAGCAGTACTTC. It yields the protein CASSWRTRDLASYEQYF.